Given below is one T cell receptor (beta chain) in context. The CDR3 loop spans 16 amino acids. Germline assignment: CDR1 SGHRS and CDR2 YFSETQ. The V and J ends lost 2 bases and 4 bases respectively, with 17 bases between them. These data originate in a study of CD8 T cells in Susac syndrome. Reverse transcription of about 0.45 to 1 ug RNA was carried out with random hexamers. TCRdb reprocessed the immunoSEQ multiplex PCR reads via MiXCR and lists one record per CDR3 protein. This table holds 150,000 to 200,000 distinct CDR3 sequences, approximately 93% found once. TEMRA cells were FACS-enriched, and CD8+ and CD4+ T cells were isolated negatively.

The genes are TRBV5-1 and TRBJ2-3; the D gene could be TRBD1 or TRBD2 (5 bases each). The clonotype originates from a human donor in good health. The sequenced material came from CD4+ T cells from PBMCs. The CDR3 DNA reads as TGCGCCAGCAGCTTTATTACCGGGACCCGGCCAGATACGCAGTATTTT. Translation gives CASSFITGTRPDTQYF.